This TCR beta chain originates from a study of cytomegalovirus exposure and HLA in healthy donors. V was pared by 6 bases and J by 4 bases, with 4 bases between. In germline, CDR1 is MGHDK, CDR2 SYGVNS. The CDR3 has 12 amino acids. The primer mix had 60 Vbeta and 13 Jbeta primers. Sequencing used immunoSEQ multiplex PCR; TCRdb keeps in-frame clones, though not all of them. Of over 95,000 clones listed, over 60% are singletons. V is TRBV25-1 and J is TRBJ2-6; D unclear. This receptor was obtained from a man between 40 and 49 years old in good health and CMV-seropositive. Sequenced: PBMCs. CDR3: CASRAGANVLTF. The DNA of the CDR3 is TGTGCCAGCAGGGCAGGGGCCAACGTCCTGACTTTC.